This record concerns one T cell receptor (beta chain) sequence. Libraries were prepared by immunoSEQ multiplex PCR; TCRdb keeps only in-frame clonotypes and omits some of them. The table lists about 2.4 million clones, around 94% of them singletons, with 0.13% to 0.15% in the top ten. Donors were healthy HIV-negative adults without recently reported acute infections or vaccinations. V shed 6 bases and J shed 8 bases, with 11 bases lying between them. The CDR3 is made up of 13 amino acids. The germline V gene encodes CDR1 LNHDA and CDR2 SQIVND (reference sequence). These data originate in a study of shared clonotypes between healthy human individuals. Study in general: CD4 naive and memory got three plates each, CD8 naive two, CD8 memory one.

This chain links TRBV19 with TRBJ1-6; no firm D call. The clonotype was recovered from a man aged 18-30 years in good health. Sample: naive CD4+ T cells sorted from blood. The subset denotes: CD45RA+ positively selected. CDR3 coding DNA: TGTGCCAGTAGCGGACTTAAGGATTCACCCCTCCACTTT. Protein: CASSGLKDSPLHF.